This record covers a single TCR beta chain. Its cognate antigen is unknown. Trimming took 4 bases from V and 2 from J; bases not matched to a gene: 2. The CDR3 has 13 residues. Germline V gene lookup returns CDR1 SQVTM and CDR2 ANQGSEA. The data are from a study of tumor-infiltrating lymphocytes in primary liver carcinoma. Whole-study results and caveats: Relative to tumor region pairs, the tumor-adjacent and tumor-blood pairs showed overlap that was lower.

Starting from 500 ng of total RNA, TCR beta cDNA was produced with a primer in the constant region. The TCR beta library was amplified through three nested multiplex PCR rounds in a modified ARM-PCR procedure. For approximately 11 cycles apiece, the opening two PCR rounds ran with TRBV1-TRBV30 forward primers and a C-beta reverse primer. Using its own MiXCR run on the multiplex PCR reads, TCRdb lists one record per CDR3 protein. The table lists 310,000 or so distinct CDR3 sequences, approximately 58% of them singletons, with about a sixth in the top ten. Germline DNA was also extracted, and blood RNA derived from unsorted whole blood.

This clonotype originated in a woman under 40 with primary liver carcinoma and hepatitis B virus infection. Sample: peripheral blood. The rearrangement joins TRBV29-1 to TRBJ2-7; 10 bases match TRBD1. The CDR3 spells CSVAGQGTYEQYF. In DNA form, the CDR3 reads TGCAGCGTTGCGGGACAGGGGACCTACGAGCAGTACTTC.